These 8 T cell receptor beta chains originate from one sample sequenced in a study of T cell repertoires in cytomegalovirus infection. TCRdb recomputed calls from the reads with MiXCR, one row per CDR3 protein. The sample has under 300,000 distinct CDR3 sequences; around 20% are singletons. These receptors' targets are unknown. Material: cultured PBMCs, obtained from culture after CMV antigen stimulation. The source is a human donor in good health (CMV status not recorded). Some clones in this sample may be carry-over from other donors' samples.

This clonotype has ten or more counts. V gene TRBV7-6 combines with J gene TRBJ1-1, with D unresolved. Germline lookup yields CDR1 SGHVS and CDR2 FNYEAQ. V gave up 1 base and J gave up 8 bases, with 11 bases separating them. CDR3 length: 13 amino acids. In DNA form, the CDR3 reads TGTGCCAGCAGCTTAGAGGGTCCGGGCGAAGCTTTCTTT. It codes for CASSLEGPGEAFF.

The chain employs TRBV12-3 or TRBV12-4 and TRBJ2-7; 11 bases are a match to TRBD2. Unmatched junction bases numbered 11, after V lost 3 bases and J lost 1 base. This CDR3 is 18 amino acids long. Here the CDR3 DNA reads TGTGCCAGCAGTTTTATCCCCACGACTAGCGGGGCTTCCTACGAGCAGTACGTC. This codes for CASSFIPTTSGASYEQYV.

In this sample, this clonotype turned up many times. V usage is TRBV7-6 and J usage is TRBJ2-2; D gene unclear. This CDR3 has 14 residues. Trimming took 1 base from V and 5 from J, leaving 8 bases between them. The germline CDR1 and CDR2 sequences are SGHVS and FNYEAQ. The CDR3 spells CASSLVLGTGELFF. The CDR3 DNA is TGTGCCAGCAGCTTAGTGTTGGGGACCGGGGAGCTGTTTTTT.

This clonotype was found many times. The V and J genes are TRBV5-4 and TRBJ2-7, with 8 nucleotides matching TRBD2. The CDR3 length is 16 residues. CDR1 and CDR2 from the germline V gene are SGHNT and YYREEE (reference sequence). The junction had 14 bases not matched to a gene; V was cut back by 3 bases and J by 6 bases. The CDR3 sequence: CASSSGTGTSGREQYF. The CDR3 DNA reads TGTGCCAGCAGCTCGGGTACCGGGACTAGTGGACGCGAGCAGTACTTC.

This clonotype was seen ten or more times. The V gene is TRBV7-8, the J gene TRBJ2-1; possible D gene TRBD2, 6 bases. V lost 5 bases and J 7 bases, leaving 21 bases between the germline ends. This CDR3 region has 16 residues. Germline CDR1 reads SGHVS; CDR2 reads FQNEAQ. In DNA form, the CDR3 reads TGTGCCAGCAGCCATCCCGCGGGGCCTACACGGAATGAGCAGTTCTTC. Translated, it gives CASSHPAGPTRNEQFF.

J is TRBJ2-2 and V is TRBV27; 11 nucleotides agree with TRBD1. This CDR3 has 15 amino acids. The V segment lost 6 bases and the J segment 7 bases; nucleotides outside the gene matches: 7. The germline V gene encodes CDR1 MNHEY and CDR2 SMNVEV (reference sequence). Written as DNA, the CDR3 is TGTGCCAGCAGCTGGGACAGGGGGTCGATCGGGGAGCTGTTTTTT. Translating gives CASSWDRGSIGELFF.

This clonotype was seen many times. The J gene is TRBJ1-5, the V gene TRBV7-9, with a weak D call TRBD1 (6 bases). Per the germline V gene, CDR1 is SEHNR and CDR2 is FQNEAQ (reference sequence). Trimming stripped 4 bases from V and 7 bases from J, with 11 bases between. The CDR3 consists of 13 residues. The CDR3 region is CASSSQGDQPQHF. In DNA, the CDR3 is TGTGCCAGCAGCTCACAGGGAGACCAGCCCCAGCATTTT.

This clonotype has more than one count but fewer than ten. A junction boundary mismatches the germline segment, possibly from a read error. This chain links TRBV25-1 with TRBJ2-7; D gene uncertain. The length of the CDR3 is 14 residues. In germline, CDR1 is MGHDK, CDR2 SYGVNS. CDR3 protein: CASSPRLAPYEQYF. The CDR3 DNA reads as TGTGCCAGCAGTCCCCGGTTGGCCCCCTATGAGCAGTACTTC.